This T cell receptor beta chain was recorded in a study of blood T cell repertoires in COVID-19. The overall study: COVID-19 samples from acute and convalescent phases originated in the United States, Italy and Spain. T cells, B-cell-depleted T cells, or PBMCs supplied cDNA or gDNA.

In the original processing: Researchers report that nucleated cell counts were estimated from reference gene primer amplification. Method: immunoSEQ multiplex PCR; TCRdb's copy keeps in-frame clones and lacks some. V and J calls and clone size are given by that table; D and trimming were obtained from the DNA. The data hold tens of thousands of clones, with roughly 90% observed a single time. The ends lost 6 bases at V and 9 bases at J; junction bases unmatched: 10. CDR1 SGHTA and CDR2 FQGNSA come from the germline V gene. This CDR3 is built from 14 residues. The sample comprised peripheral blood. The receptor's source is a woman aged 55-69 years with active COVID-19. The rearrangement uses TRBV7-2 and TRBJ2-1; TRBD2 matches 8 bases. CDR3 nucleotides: TGTGCCAGCAGTGTAGCGGGAAGATCCCTTGAGCAGTTCTTC. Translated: CASSVAGRSLEQFF. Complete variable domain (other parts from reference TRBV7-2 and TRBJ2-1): GAGVSQSPSNKVTEKGKDVELRCDPISGHTALYWYRQSLGQGLEFLIYFQGNSAPDKSGLPSDRFSAERTGGSVSTLTIQRTQQEDSAVYLCASSVAGRSLEQFFGPGTRLTVL.